This TCR beta chain was sequenced for a study of T cells in Graves' hyperthyroidism and ophthalmopathy. Study details: Peripheral blood collection took place at initial diagnosis, before any treatment. Overall study results and limits: The model made its ophthalmopathy prediction, and onset followed a median around 6.5 months later. Most thyroid-expanded clonotypes above 0.001 were also found in blood.

The TCR beta CDR3 regions underwent amplification using RNA transcripts as the source. The primer set for the first-round RT-PCR of the TCR CDR3 was HTBI. TCRdb reanalysed the multiplex PCR reads using MiXCR and keeps one entry per CDR3 protein. Of over 400,000 distinct CDR3 sequences listed, approximately 22% are singletons. Germline V gives CDR1 SGHTA, CDR2 FQGTGA. This CDR3 has 14 residues. Trimming took 6 bases from V and 2 from J, leaving 10 bases between them. The PBMCs had their origin in around 9.1 ml of fresh peripheral blood. This clonotype has just a few counts. The antigen remains unidentified.

The sequence derives from a woman between 70 and 85 years old with Graves' ophthalmopathy. V usage is TRBV7-3 and J usage is TRBJ2-2, with D maybe TRBD2 (6 bases). The sequenced sample consisted of blood. The CDR3 sequence: CASRQGLNTGELFF. The CDR3 DNA follows: TGTGCCAGCAGGCAGGGACTTAACACCGGGGAGCTGTTTTTT.